This T cell receptor (beta chain) stems from a study of T cell responses to AZD1222 COVID-19 vaccine. Study at large: It was second doses at about 4 or about 12 weeks that were pooled.

Points on this clone: Its cognate antigen is unknown.

Some clones are missing from TCRdb's copy, which holds only in-frame ones; the method was immunoSEQ multiplex PCR. Of over 130,000 clones in the sample, 85% to 95% are singletons; the top ten hold about 1.3%. Broader study findings: The study reported that nearly half of spike-specific TCRs target unmutated variant regions. Spike-specific TCR breadth and depth rose after two AZD1222 doses. Across the whole spike, CD4 TCRs peaked at regions 160-218 and 743-854.

The CDR3 runs to 14 residues. V gave up 1 base and J gave up 4 bases, with 11 bases separating them. Germline V gene lookup returns CDR1 SGHRS and CDR2 YFSETQ. The gene calls are TRBV5-1 and TRBJ1-1, with D tentatively TRBD1 (6 bases). The sequence came from an adult in good health. The input for sequencing was peripheral blood, taken on day 0 of AZD1222 vaccination. CDR3 protein: CASSLTGAFTEAFF. Written as DNA, the CDR3 is TGCGCCAGCAGCTTGACGGGGGCGTTCACTGAAGCTTTCTTT.